This is a list of T cell receptor beta chains from one sample in a study of post-analysis software for immune sequencing data. TCRdb redid the calling of the PCR reads with MiXCR, one entry per CDR3 protein. The repertoire holds hundreds of thousands of distinct CDR3 sequences, with 30% as singletons. What was sequenced was blood. These receptors all stem from a girl between 10 and 17 years old with multiple sclerosis. The CDR3 runs from the conserved cysteine through the conserved F or W. The D gene is left open where the match is weak. Size values are once, few and many counts, or a class for expanded clones, and some rows have none.

v_gene	abundance	d_gene	j_gene	CDR3nt	CDR3aa
TRBV19	NA	NA	TRBJ1-1	TGTGCCAGTAGTCCCCTGGACAGAGCCAACACTGAAGCTTTCTTT	CASSPLDRANTEAFF
TRBV3-1	few	TRBD2	TRBJ2-4	TGTGCCAGCAGCCAACGGTCAAGCGGGAGGGCCCCAAACATTCAGTACTTC	CASSQRSSGRAPNIQYF
TRBV7-2	NA	NA	TRBJ2-6	TGTGCCAGCAGCCAGAGAATCGCTGGGGCCAACGTCCTGACTTTC	CASSQRIAGANVLTF
TRBV10-3	few	NA	TRBJ1-6	TGTGCCACCAGAGTGGGTTCCCGGGGGGATTCACCCCTCCACTTT	CATRVGSRGDSPLHF
TRBV12-3/TRBV12-4	NA	NA	TRBJ2-7	TGTGCCAGCAGTTGGGGATCGGACAACTACGAGCAGTACTTC	CASSWGSDNYEQYF
TRBV3-1	once	NA	TRBJ2-7	TGTGCCGGCAGCCAAGGGTCCGACGAGCAGTACTTC	CAGSQGSDEQYF
TRBV28	few	TRBD1	TRBJ2-5	TGTGCCAGCAGTCTCAGGGGGCGCCCGGAGACCCAGTACTTC	CASSLRGRPETQYF
TRBV20-1	NA	TRBD2	TRBJ2-1	TGCAGTGCTAGAGACTTGCGGACTAGCGGGAACGCGGGCAATGAGCAGTTCTTC	CSARDLRTSGNAGNEQFF
TRBV12-3/TRBV12-4	few	TRBD1	TRBJ2-5	TGTGCCAGCAGTAGGGGGCAGGGGACCCAAGAGACCCAGTACTTC	CASSRGQGTQETQYF
TRBV7-9	NA	NA	TRBJ1-4	TGTGCCAGCAGCTTATACAGAGAGAATGAAAAACTGTTTTTT	CASSLYRENEKLFF
TRBV29-1	few	TRBD1	TRBJ2-6	TGCAGCGTCTTAGGGGACAGGAGCTCTGGGGCCAACGTCCTGACTTTC	CSVLGDRSSGANVLTF
TRBV25-1	few	TRBD2	TRBJ2-3	TGTGCCAGCAGTGAATCACTAGCGGGAGGCACAGATACGCAGTATTTT	CASSESLAGGTDTQYF
TRBV20-1	few	TRBD2	TRBJ2-5	TGCAGTGCTAGTTACAACGGGAGGGAGGGAGAGGCCCAGTACTTC	CSASYNGREGEAQYF
TRBV7-9	NA	NA	TRBJ2-7	TGTGCCAGCAGCTCCACACGGGACTTAGAAGACTACGAGCAGTACTTC	CASSSTRDLEDYEQYF
TRBV9	few	TRBD1	TRBJ2-1	TGTGCCAGCAGCTACAGGGGAAGCTCCTACAATGAGCAGTTCTTC	CASSYRGSSYNEQFF
TRBV4-3	NA	NA	TRBJ2-3	TGCGCCAGCAGCCAAGACCTTTGGCAGGAGCGGGTTTCCACAGATACGCAGTATTTT	CASSQDLWQERVSTDTQYF
TRBV11-2	few	NA	TRBJ2-1	TGTGCCAGCAGCCCCCAGAGGGGGAATGAGCAGTTCTTC	CASSPQRGNEQFF
TRBV7-9	NA	TRBD1	TRBJ1-5	TGTGCCAGCAGCTTCTCAGGGGGGGGTCAGCCCCAGCATTTT	CASSFSGGGQPQHF
TRBV7-7	NA	NA	TRBJ2-7	TGTGCTAGCAGCTTAGGCCAGGAGGAGGCCCAGTACTTC	CASSLGQEEAQYF
TRBV5-1	NA	NA	TRBJ2-4	TGCGCCAGCAGCTTGGCCGAGGGGGCCAAAAACATTCAGTACTTC	CASSLAEGAKNIQYF
TRBV25-1	few	NA	TRBJ2-5	TGTGCCAGCAGTGAATTGGGGGGAGAGACCCAGTACTTC	CASSELGGETQYF
TRBV12-3/TRBV12-4	few	NA	TRBJ2-1	TGTGCCAGCAGGTCATCCTACAATGAGCAGTTCTTC	CASRSSYNEQFF
TRBV6-5	NA	NA	TRBJ2-7	TGTGCCAGCAGAAACGGACAGACCTACGAGCAGTACTTC	CASRNGQTYEQYF
TRBV6-6	few	NA	TRBJ2-5	TGTGCCAGCAGTTGGGACGAAGAGACCCAGTACTTC	CASSWDEETQYF
TRBV5-6	NA	NA	TRBJ2-7	TGTGCCAGCAGCTTGTGGAGACGCCTAAGCTCCTACGAGCAGTACTTC	CASSLWRRLSSYEQYF
TRBV6-6	few	NA	TRBJ1-2	TGTGCCAGCAGTTACTCCAGGGAACAGGAGCGGGGCTACACCTTC	CASSYSREQERGYTF
TRBV20-1	NA	NA	TRBJ2-1	TGCAGTGCTAGAGGTGAAGGTTACAATGAGCAGTTCTTC	CSARGEGYNEQFF
TRBV5-1	NA	TRBD1	TRBJ1-2	TGCGCCAGCAGCTCAGGACAGGGGCATTGGTACACCTTC	CASSSGQGHWYTF
TRBV28	NA	NA	TRBJ2-1	TGTGCCAGCAGCACACCCTCGGGAGGTAGGGGGCGGTACAGTGAGCAGTTCTTC	CASSTPSGGRGRYSEQFF
TRBV25-1	few	TRBD1	TRBJ1-2	TGTGCCAGCAGTGAATCGGCAGGGGGTGCCCTGGGCTATGGCTACACCTTC	CASSESAGGALGYGYTF
TRBV6-2/TRBV6-3	NA	TRBD1	TRBJ1-1	TGTGCCAGCAAGAGACAGGGGGGGAGCACTGAAGCTTTCTTT	CASKRQGGSTEAFF
TRBV7-8	NA	NA	TRBJ1-2	TGTGCCAGCAGCTGGCCGGGACCGAGAAACTATGGCTACACCTTC	CASSWPGPRNYGYTF
TRBV20-1	NA	NA	TRBJ1-5	TGCAGTGCTAGACGGGTGGGTCAGCCCCAGCATTTT	CSARRVGQPQHF
TRBV7-2	NA	NA	TRBJ2-7	TGTGCCAGCAGCTTAGTGGGTTGGGGGAGGGGGTCCTACGAGCAGTACTTC	CASSLVGWGRGSYEQYF
TRBV21-1	NA	NA	TRBJ2-1	TGTGCCAGCAGCAAGACAGGGTACCAAGAGACCCAGTTCTTC	CASSKTGYQETQFF
TRBV6-2/TRBV6-3	few	NA	TRBJ2-7	TGTGCCAGCAGTGATCCGGGACACACCCTCTACGAGCAGTACTTC	CASSDPGHTLYEQYF
TRBV11-2	few	NA	TRBJ2-5	TGTGCCAGCAGCTTAATGTCGGAAGCAGGGTGGGAGACCCAGTACTTC	CASSLMSEAGWETQYF
TRBV10-3	NA	NA	TRBJ1-2	TGTGCCATCAGACATCCTGACAGGTTTGCGGGCTACACCTTC	CAIRHPDRFAGYTF
TRBV6-5	NA	TRBD2	TRBJ2-3	TGTGCCAGCAGTTACGCGGCGGGAGGGCCAGATGCGCAGTATTTT	CASSYAAGGPDAQYF
TRBV7-2	NA	TRBD2	TRBJ2-3	TGTGCCAGCACCATCGGACTAGCGGGAGTAGATACGCAGTATTTT	CASTIGLAGVDTQYF
TRBV7-9	NA	NA	TRBJ1-2	TGTGCCAGCAGCTTAGGTGGAGGAGCCTATGGCCACACCTTC	CASSLGGGAYGHTF
TRBV7-2	NA	NA	TRBJ2-6	TGTGCCAGCAGCTTCGCGACGGGATCTGGGGCCAACGTCCTGACTTTC	CASSFATGSGANVLTF
TRBV4-1	NA	NA	TRBJ2-2	TGCGCCAGCAGCCAAAATTCGGGGAGCAACACCGGGGAGCTGTTTTTT	CASSQNSGSNTGELFF
TRBV2	NA	NA	TRBJ2-7	TGTGCCAGCAGGCGCAGCTCCTACGAGCAGTACTTC	CASRRSSYEQYF
TRBV6-2/TRBV6-3	NA	NA	TRBJ2-7	TGTGCCAGCAGAGACCTTCAAGGGGTTGGCTACGAGCAGTACTTC	CASRDLQGVGYEQYF
TRBV5-4	NA	NA	TRBJ1-4	TGTGCCAGCAGCCGTGGGGAGGGGGAAAAACTGTTTTTT	CASSRGEGEKLFF
TRBV10-3	few	NA	TRBJ1-4	TGTGCCATCAGTGACTCAAGAGACGGGGGGCGTAGGGAAAAACTGTTTTTT	CAISDSRDGGRREKLFF
TRBV7-9	few	TRBD1	TRBJ1-4	TGTGCCAGCAGCGCAGGGGGGTATGGAAAACTGTTTTTT	CASSAGGYGKLFF
TRBV5-1	NA	NA	TRBJ2-7	TGCGCCAGCAGCTTGGGTCAGGGGGGATCCTACGAGCAGTACTTC	CASSLGQGGSYEQYF
TRBV9	few	TRBD2	TRBJ2-1	TGTGCCAGCAGCCCCAGTGCTAGCGGGGTCTCCTACAATGAGCAGTTCTTC	CASSPSASGVSYNEQFF
TRBV4-3	many	TRBD2	TRBJ2-3	TGCGCCAGCAGCCCTCGACTAGCGGGAGAGGGCACGCAGTATTTT	CASSPRLAGEGTQYF
TRBV6-6	few	NA	TRBJ2-5	TGTGCCAGCACCCACGGACGGATGGGGGAGACCCAGTACTTC	CASTHGRMGETQYF
TRBV12-3/TRBV12-4	many	NA	TRBJ2-1	TGTGCCAGCAGTTTCGACTCGTTGAATGAGCAGTTCTTC	CASSFDSLNEQFF
TRBV28	NA	TRBD1	TRBJ1-6	TGTGCCAGCAGTCGACGGACAGGTTCACTTCTGAGCTCCTATAATTCACCCCTCCACTTT	CASSRRTGSLLSSYNSPLHF
TRBV11-2	few	NA	TRBJ2-7	TGTGCCAGCAGCCCAGACGGGCTTACCGAGCAGTACTTC	CASSPDGLTEQYF